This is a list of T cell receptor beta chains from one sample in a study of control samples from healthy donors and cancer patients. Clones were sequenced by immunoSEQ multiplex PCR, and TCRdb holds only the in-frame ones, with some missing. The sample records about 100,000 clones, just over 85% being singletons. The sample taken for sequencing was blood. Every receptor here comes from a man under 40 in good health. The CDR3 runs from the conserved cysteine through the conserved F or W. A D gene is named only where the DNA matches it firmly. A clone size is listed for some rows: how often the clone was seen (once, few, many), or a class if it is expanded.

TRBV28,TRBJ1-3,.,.,TGTGCCAGTACAGACGTGTTCTCTGGAAACACCATATATTTT,CASTDVFSGNTIYF
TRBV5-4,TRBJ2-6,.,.,TGTGCCAGCAGCTTGGGACCCGTCCCCTCTGGGGCCAACGTCCTGACTTTC,CASSLGPVPSGANVLTF
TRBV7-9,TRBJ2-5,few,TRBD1,TGTGCCAGCAGCCCGGGGACAGCGTACCAAGAGACCCAGTACTTC,CASSPGTAYQETQYF
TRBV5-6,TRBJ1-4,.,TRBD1,TGTGCCAGCAGCTTGGCCATTCCGGGACAGAAGAATGAAAAACTGTTTTTT,CASSLAIPGQKNEKLFF
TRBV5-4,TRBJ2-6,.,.,TGTGCCAGCAGGTCTGGGGCCAACGTCCTGACTTTC,CASRSGANVLTF
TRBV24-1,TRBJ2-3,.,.,TGTGCCACCAGTGATGTCCAGGCAGATACGCAGTATTTT,CATSDVQADTQYF
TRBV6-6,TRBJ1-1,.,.,TGTGCCAGCACTCCAGTGGGTAACACTGAAGCTTTCTTT,CASTPVGNTEAFF
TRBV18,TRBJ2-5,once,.,TGTGCCAGCTCACTGACGTTCGGTGAGACCCAGTACTTC,CASSLTFGETQYF
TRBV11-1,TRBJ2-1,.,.,TGTGCCAGCCGGGGGTGGGAGACCTACAATGAGCAGTTCTTC,CASRGWETYNEQFF
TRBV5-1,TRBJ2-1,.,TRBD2,TGCGCCAGCAGCCCGGGAACGTGGGACTACTTCAACAATGAGCAGTTCTTC,CASSPGTWDYFNNEQFF
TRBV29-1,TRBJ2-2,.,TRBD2,TGCAGCGTTCTGACTAGCGGGAGCTCGAACACCGGGGAGCTGTTTTTT,CSVLTSGSSNTGELFF
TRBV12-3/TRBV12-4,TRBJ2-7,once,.,TGTGCCAGCAGCCTTGACAGCACCTACGAGCAGTACTTC,CASSLDSTYEQYF
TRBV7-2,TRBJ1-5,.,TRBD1,TGTGCCAGCAGCTCGGACAGGGGCAGCAATCAGCCCCAGCATTTT,CASSSDRGSNQPQHF
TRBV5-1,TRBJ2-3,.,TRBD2,TGCGCCAGCAGCTTGGCGACTAGCGGGAGTGGAGATACGCAGTATTTT,CASSLATSGSGDTQYF
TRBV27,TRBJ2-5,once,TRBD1,TGTGCCAGCAGGCTATACTGGGCAGGGGGCGGCAAGGAGACCCAGTACTTC,CASRLYWAGGGKETQYF
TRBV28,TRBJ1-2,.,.,TGTGCCAGCAGTTCCCCCCGGGGGGACGCCGAGTATGGCTACACCTTC,CASSSPRGDAEYGYTF
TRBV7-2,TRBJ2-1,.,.,TGTGCCAGCAACTTTCGGAATGAGCAGTTCTTC,CASNFRNEQFF
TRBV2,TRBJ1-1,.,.,TGTGCCAGCAGCCTGGGGGCGAGGAGAAACACTGAAGCTTTCTTT,CASSLGARRNTEAFF
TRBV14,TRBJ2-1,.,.,TGTGCCAGCAGCCGGAACCGGGCCTACAATGAGCAGTTCTTC,CASSRNRAYNEQFF
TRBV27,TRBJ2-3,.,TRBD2,TGTGCCAGCACCCTAGGACTAGCCACCACAGATACGCAGTATTTT,CASTLGLATTDTQYF
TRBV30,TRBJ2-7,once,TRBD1,TGTGCCTGCACCGGGACAGGGGCCCTATCCTACGAGCAGTACTTC,CACTGTGALSYEQYF
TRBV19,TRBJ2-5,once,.,TGTGCCAGTAGCCAAATCACCTCAGGGCAAGAGACCCAGTACTTC,CASSQITSGQETQYF
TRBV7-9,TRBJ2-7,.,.,TGTGCCAGCAGCCCCCCCCTTCTACTGAGCTCCTACGAGCAGTACTTC,CASSPPLLLSSYEQYF
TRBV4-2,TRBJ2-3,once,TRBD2,TGTGCCAGCAGCCAACACCGAGCGACGGGACTAGCGGGGAGCACAGATACGCAGTATTTT,CASSQHRATGLAGSTDTQYF
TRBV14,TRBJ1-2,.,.,TGTGCCAGCAGCGAGGGAGCTGTCTATGGCTACACCTTC,CASSEGAVYGYTF
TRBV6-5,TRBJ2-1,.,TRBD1,TGTGCCAGCAGGGTAGGTCAGGGGGCCAATGAGCAGTTCTTC,CASRVGQGANEQFF
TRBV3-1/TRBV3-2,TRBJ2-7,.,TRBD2,TGTGCCAGCAGCCAAGATATCTCTAGCGGGAGGTACGAGCAGTACTTC,CASSQDISSGRYEQYF
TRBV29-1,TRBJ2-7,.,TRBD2,TGCAGCGGGTATATAGCGGGAGTCGTCGAGCAGTACTTC,CSGYIAGVVEQYF
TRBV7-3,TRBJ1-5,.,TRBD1,TGTGCCAGCAACTTCCTCGGACAGGGGGCGATTCAGCCCCAGCATTTT,CASNFLGQGAIQPQHF
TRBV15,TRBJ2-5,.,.,TGTGCCACCAGCAGAGCCGGGTCGGGGTTGGAGACCCAGTACTTC,CATSRAGSGLETQYF
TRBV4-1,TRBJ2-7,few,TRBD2,TGCGCCAGCAGCCAAGAGGCGGGAGCTTACGAGCAGTACTTC,CASSQEAGAYEQYF